This T cell receptor (beta chain) was found in a study of somatic mutations in cytotoxic T cells in rheumatoid arthritis. This table comes from immunoSEQ multiplex PCR, and its TCRdb copy is limited to in-frame clones, with some not included. Here the sample spans 13,000 to 15,000 clones, over 70% being singletons. This clone was seen a handful of times. CDR1 is SEHNR, CDR2 FQNEAQ, per germline (reference sequence). Unmatched junction bases numbered 9, after V lost 3 bases and J lost 4 bases. The CDR3 totals 16 residues. This sequence was found in an adult with rheumatoid arthritis. V usage is TRBV7-9 and J usage is TRBJ2-1; 7 nucleotides match TRBD2. Source material: CD8+ T cells sorted from blood. DNA of the CDR3: TGTGCCAGCAGCTTGCGAGGGAGGGGTACTTACAATGAGCAGTTCTTC. Its protein product is CASSLRGRGTYNEQFF.